This T cell receptor beta chain is from a study of blood T cell repertoires in COVID-19. Clones were sequenced by immunoSEQ multiplex PCR, and TCRdb holds only the in-frame ones, with some missing. The table shows some 180,000 clones, with 84% occurring only once. CDR3 size: 15 residues. Looked up from germline, CDR1 is GTSNPN and CDR2 is SVGIG (reference sequence). Trimming removed 0 bases from V and 7 bases from J; junction bases left unmatched: 9. The sample consisted of PBMCs or T cells enriched from blood (not recorded which). The sequence derives from a woman in her twenties or thirties who had been exposed to COVID-19. V usage is TRBV30 and J usage is TRBJ2-7; TRBD2 aligns across 10 bases. The CDR3 nucleotides read TGTGCCTGGAGTGTACCGTTAGCGGGGGGACAAGAGCAGTACTTC. Translated, it gives CAWSVPLAGGQEQYF.